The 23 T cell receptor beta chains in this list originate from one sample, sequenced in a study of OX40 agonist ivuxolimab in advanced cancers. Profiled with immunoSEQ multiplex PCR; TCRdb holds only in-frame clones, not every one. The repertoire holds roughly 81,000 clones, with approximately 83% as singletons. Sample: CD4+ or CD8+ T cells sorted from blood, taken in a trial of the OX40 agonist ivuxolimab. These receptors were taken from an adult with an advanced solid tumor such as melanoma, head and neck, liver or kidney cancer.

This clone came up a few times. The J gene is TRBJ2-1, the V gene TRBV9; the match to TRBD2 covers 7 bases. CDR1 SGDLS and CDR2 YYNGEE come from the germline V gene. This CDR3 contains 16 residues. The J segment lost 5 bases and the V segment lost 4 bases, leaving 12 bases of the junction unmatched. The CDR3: CASSPRSGRADNEQFF. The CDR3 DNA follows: TGTGCCAGCAGCCCCAGATCGGGGAGGGCCGACAATGAGCAGTTCTTC.

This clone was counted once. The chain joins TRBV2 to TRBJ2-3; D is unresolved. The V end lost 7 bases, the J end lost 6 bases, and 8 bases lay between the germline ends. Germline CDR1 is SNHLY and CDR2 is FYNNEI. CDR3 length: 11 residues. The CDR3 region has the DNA TGTGCCAGCAACAACCGGGATACGCAGTATTTT. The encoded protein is CASNNRDTQYF.

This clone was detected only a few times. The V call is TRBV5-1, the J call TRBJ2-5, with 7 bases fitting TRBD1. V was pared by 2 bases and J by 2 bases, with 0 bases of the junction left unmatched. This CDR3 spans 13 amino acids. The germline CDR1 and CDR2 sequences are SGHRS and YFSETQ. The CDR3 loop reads CASSFRGQETQYF. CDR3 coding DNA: TGCGCCAGCAGCTTCAGGGGGCAAGAGACCCAGTACTTC.

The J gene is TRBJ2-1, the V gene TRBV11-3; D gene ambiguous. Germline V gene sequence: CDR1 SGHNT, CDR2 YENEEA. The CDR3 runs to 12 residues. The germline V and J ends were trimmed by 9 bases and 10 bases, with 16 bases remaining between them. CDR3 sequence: CASSYPTGEQFF. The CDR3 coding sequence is TGTGCCAGTTCATACCCCACTGGCGAGCAGTTCTTC.

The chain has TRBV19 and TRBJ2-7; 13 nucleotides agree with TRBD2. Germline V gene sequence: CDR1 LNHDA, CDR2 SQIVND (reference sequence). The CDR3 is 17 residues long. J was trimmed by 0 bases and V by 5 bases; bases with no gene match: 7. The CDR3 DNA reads TGTGCCAGTAGTCCCCGAGGGACTAGCGGGAACTCCTACGAGCAGTACTTC. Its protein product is CASSPRGTSGNSYEQYF.

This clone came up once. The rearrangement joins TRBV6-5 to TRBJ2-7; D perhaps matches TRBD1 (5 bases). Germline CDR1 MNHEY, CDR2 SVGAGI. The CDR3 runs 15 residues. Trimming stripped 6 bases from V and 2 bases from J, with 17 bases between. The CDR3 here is CASSQGQTLTYEQYF. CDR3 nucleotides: TGTGCCAGCAGCCAGGGCCAGACCTTAACCTACGAGCAGTACTTC.

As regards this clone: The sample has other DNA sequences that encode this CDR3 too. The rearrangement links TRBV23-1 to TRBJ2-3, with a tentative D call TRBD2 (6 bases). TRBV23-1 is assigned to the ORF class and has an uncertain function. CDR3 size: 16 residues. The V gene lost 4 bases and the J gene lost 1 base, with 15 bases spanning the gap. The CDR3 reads CASSPSVGGGTDTQYF. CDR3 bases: TGCGCCAGCAGTCCAAGTGTTGGCGGGGGCACAGATACGCAGTATTTT.

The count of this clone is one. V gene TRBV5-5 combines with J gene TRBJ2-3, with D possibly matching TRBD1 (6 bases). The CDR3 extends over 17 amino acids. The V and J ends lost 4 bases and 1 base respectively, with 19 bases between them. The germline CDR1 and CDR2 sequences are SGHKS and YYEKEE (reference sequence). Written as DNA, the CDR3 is TGTGCCAGCAGCCTAACACAGGGAATCTTTGGCACAGATACGCAGTATTTT. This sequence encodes CASSLTQGIFGTDTQYF. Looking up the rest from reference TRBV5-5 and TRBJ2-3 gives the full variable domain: DAGVTQSPTHLIKTRGQQVTLRCSPISGHKSVSWYQQVLGQGPQFIFQYYEKEERGRGNFPDRFSARQFPNYSSELNVNALLLGDSALYLCASSLTQGIFGTDTQYFGPGTRLTVL.

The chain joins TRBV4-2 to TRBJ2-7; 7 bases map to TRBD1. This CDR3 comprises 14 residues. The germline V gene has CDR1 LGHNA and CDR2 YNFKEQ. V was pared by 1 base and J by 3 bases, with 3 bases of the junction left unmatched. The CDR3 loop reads CASSQGGQNYEQYF. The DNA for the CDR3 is TGTGCCAGCAGCCAAGGGGGACAGAACTACGAGCAGTACTTC.

CDR3 sequence: CASSARLDAYEQYF. In DNA, the CDR3 is TGTGCCAGCTCAGCGAGACTAGATGCCTACGAGCAGTACTTC. This chain links TRBV18 with TRBJ2-7; weak D call: TRBD2 (6 bases). V was trimmed by 5 bases and J by 2 bases, leaving 13 bases between them. Germline CDR1 is KGHSH and CDR2 is LQKENI. The length of the CDR3 is 14 residues.

The CDR3: CASSHRFGGVYEQYF. The CDR3 DNA is TGCGCCAGCAGCCACCGATTCGGGGGAGTCTACGAGCAGTACTTC. The gene calls are TRBV5-1 and TRBJ2-7, with D perhaps TRBD2 (6 bases). V lost 4 bases to trimming and J lost 3 bases, with 17 bases between them. The CDR3 spans 15 residues. Germline V gene sequence: CDR1 SGHRS, CDR2 YFSETQ.

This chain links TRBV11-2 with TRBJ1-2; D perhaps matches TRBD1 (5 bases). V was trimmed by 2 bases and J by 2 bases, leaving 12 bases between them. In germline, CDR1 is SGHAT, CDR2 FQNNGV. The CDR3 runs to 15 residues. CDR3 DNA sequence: TGTGCCAGCAGCTTACTACAGGATTGGAACTATGGCTACACCTTC. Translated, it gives CASSLLQDWNYGYTF.

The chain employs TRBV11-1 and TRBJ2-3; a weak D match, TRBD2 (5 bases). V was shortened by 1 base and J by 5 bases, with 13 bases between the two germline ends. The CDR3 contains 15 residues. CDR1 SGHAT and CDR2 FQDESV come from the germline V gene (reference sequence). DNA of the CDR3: TGTGCCAGCAGCTTAGATACCGGGAATAAAGATACGCAGTATTTT. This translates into CASSLDTGNKDTQYF.

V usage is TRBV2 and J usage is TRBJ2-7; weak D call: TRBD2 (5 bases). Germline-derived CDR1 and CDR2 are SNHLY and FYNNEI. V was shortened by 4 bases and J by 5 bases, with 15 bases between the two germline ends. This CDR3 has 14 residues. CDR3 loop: CASSVGLLGDEQYF. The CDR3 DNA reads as TGTGCCAGCAGTGTGGGGTTGCTCGGGGACGAGCAGTACTTC.

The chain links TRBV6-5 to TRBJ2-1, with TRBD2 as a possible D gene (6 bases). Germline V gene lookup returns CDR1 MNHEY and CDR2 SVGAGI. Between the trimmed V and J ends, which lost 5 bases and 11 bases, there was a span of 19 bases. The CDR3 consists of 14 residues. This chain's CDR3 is CASSGSGGAMKQFF. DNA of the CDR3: TGTGCCAGCAGTGGGTCAGGAGGGGCAATGAAGCAGTTCTTC.

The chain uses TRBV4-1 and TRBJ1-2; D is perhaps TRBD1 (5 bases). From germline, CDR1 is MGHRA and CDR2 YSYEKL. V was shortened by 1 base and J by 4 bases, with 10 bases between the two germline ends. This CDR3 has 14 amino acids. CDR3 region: CASSQAIGGYGYTF. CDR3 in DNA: TGCGCCAGCAGCCAAGCAATCGGGGGCTATGGCTACACCTTC.

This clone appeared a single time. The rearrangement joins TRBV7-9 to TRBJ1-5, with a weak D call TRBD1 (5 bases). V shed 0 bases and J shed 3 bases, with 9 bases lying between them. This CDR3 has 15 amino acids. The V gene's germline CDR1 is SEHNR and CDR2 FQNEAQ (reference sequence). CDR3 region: CASSLAQGDNQPQHF. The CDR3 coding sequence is TGTGCCAGCAGCTTAGCTCAGGGTGACAATCAGCCCCAGCATTTT. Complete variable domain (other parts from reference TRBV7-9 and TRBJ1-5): DTGVSQNPRHKITKRGQNVTFRCDPISEHNRLYWYRQTLGQGPEFLTYFQNEAQLEKSRLLSDRFSAERPKGSFSTLEIQRTEQGDSAMYLCASSLAQGDNQPQHFGDGTRLSIL.

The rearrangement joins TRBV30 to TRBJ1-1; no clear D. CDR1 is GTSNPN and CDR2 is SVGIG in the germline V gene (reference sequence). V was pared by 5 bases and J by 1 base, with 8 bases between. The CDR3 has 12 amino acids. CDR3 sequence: CAWSQANTEAFF. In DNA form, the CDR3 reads TGTGCCTGGTCACAAGCGAACACTGAAGCTTTCTTT.

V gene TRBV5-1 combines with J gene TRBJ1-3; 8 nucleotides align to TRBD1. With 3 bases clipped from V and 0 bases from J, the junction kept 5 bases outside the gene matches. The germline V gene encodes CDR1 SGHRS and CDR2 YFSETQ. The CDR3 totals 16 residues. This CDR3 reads CASSSTGAYSGNTIYF. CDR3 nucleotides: TGCGCCAGCAGCTCGACAGGGGCCTACTCTGGAAACACCATATATTTT.

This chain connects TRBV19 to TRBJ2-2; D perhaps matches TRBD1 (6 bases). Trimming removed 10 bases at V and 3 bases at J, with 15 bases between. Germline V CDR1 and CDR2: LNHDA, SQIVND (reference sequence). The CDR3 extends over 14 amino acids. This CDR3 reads CAIGRQADTGELFF. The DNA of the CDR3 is TGTGCCATTGGAAGACAGGCCGACACCGGGGAGCTGTTTTTT. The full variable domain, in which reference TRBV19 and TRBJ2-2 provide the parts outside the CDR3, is DGGITQSPKYLFRKEGQNVTLSCEQNLNHDAMYWYRQDPGQGLRLIYYSQIVNDFQKGDIAEGYSVSREKKESFPLTVTSAQKNPTAFYLCAIGRQADTGELFFGEGSRLTVL.

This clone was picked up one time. As DNA, the CDR3 is TGTGCCAGCAGTGAATGGGAGGGGAACACTGAAGCTTTCTTT. Protein: CASSEWEGNTEAFF. The chain carries TRBV25-1 and TRBJ1-1; the D is unclear. V lost 1 base and J lost 1, with 7 bases in between. Germline CDR1 reads MGHDK; CDR2 reads SYGVNS. CDR3 size: 14 residues.

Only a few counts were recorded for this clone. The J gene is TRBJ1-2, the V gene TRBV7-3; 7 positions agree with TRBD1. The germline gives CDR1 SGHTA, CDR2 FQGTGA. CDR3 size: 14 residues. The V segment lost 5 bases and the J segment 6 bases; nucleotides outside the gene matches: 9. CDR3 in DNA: TGTGCCAGCAGCCCCTCGGGACAGTCGAATGGCTACACCTTC. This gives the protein CASSPSGQSNGYTF. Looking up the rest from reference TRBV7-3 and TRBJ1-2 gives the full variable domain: GAGVSQTPSNKVTEKGKYVELRCDPISGHTALYWYRQSLGQGPEFLIYFQGTGAADDSGLPNDRFFAVRPEGSVSTLKIQRTERGDSAVYLCASSPSGQSNGYTFGSGTRLTVV.

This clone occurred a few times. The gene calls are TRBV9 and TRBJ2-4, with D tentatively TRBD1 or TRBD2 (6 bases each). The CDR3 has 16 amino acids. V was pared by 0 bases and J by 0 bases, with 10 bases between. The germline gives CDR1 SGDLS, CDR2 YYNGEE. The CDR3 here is CASSVEGGPAKNIQYF. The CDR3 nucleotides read TGTGCCAGCAGCGTAGAGGGGGGCCCAGCCAAAAACATTCAGTACTTC.